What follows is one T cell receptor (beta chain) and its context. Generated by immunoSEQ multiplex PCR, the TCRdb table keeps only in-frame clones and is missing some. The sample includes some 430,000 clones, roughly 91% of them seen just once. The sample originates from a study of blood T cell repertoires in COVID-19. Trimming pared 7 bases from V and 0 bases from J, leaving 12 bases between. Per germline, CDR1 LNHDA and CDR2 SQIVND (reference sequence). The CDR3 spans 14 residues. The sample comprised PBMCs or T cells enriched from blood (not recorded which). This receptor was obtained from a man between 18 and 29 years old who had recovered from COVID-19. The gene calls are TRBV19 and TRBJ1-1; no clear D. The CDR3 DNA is TGTGCCAGTAAGGGAGGGAGCATGAACACTGAAGCTTTCTTT. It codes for CASKGGSMNTEAFF.